This T cell receptor beta chain was sequenced for a study of T cells in localized non-small cell lung cancer (dated by TCRdb to about 2020). A note on the overall study: Comparing tumors with uninvolved tumor-adjacent lungs, the study looked at the T cell repertoires of fewer than 250 patients with early-stage NSCLC. The mean age of the NSCLC patients was about 62 years, with roughly 120 men and around 110 women. The cohort was made up of under 250 treatment-naive NSCLC patients whose localized lung tumors had been resected. Overall results and qualifications from the work: Longer overall survival was associated with higher T cell density in blood, whereas shorter survival was associated with higher clonality in adjacent lung. Uninvolved tumor-adjacent lung showed the highest T cell clonality, higher than tumor, which suggests more focused antigenic responses in the uninvolved tumor-adjacent lung. Because of the exploratory design, TCR variables were selected using unadjusted p-values without false-discovery rate correction. Because multi-region tumor sequencing was not performed, intratumor heterogeneity could not be ruled out. A median of 57 of the top 100 tumor clones were detected in paired uninvolved adjacent lung, and some 30 of these tumor clones were also found among the top 100 clones of the paired uninvolved adjacent lung.

Note on this clone: Its antigen target is currently unknown. Per-nucleotide qualities are absent, and no much larger clonotype sits a single base away.

At diagnosis, peripheral blood, uninvolved tumor-adjacent lung and tumor were collected and stored as a combination of fresh-frozen and FFPE material. The immunoSEQ Assay was used to sequence TCR beta CDR3 regions from DNA. Regarding the original processing steps: T cell density was computed as TCR beta template counts normalized to usable DNA estimated by amplifying housekeeping genes. The preseqR package was used to estimate richness by extrapolating to 400,000 templates for PBMC samples and to 120,000 templates for tissue samples. Clonality was defined as one minus Pielou's evenness. Tissue-enriched TCRs were identified by differential abundance testing using productive amino-acid clonotypes, minimum total count 5 and alpha 0.1. The Jaccard Index and the Morisita Overlap Index were used to measure repertoire overlap between compartments. TCR beta CDR3s were clustered by GLIPH together with public tetramer-defined viral CDR3s, and at least three viral sequences plus V-gene enrichment were required for viral motifs. TCRdb re-hosts the immuneACCESS table, in-frame sequences only. Its copies lack some clones; in the studies checked, an unresolved V gene accounts for under half of them, and the cause for the rest is not known. V and J calls and clone size are those listed in that table; D and trimming were worked out from the DNA. In this sample the table shows thousands of clones, approximately 41% of which occur a single time. 10% to 14% of the sample is held by the ten biggest clonotypes.

The sequencing used lung tumor tissue, collected before any cancer treatment. This TCR derives from a male donor aged 60 or over with stage II squamous cell lung carcinoma.

The encoded CDR3 is CASSTRENPYNEQFF. The nucleotide sequence is TGCGCCAGCAGCACCCGGGAGAACCCCTACAATGAGCAGTTCTTC. The V and J genes are TRBV1 and TRBJ2-1; the table's D gene call, TRBD2, was not cross checked with the DNA. TRBV1 is classified as a pseudogene. The CDR3, from cysteine to phenylalanine, totals 15 residues. Of all the DNA, just the CDR3 is kept, 45 bases in frame from base 1.